Shown below are 25 T cell receptor beta chains from a single sample sequenced in a study of beta chain features in type 1 diabetes. Study-wide findings and caveats: All four CD4+ subsets from Type 1 diabetes patients carried moderately but significantly shorter TCRB CDR3s.

The isolated RNA, all of it, was reverse transcribed, so expressed TCRB transcripts were what got sequenced. The table came from immunoSEQ multiplex PCR; TCRdb's copy has only in-frame clones and leaves some out. This table has about 400,000 clones, roughly an eighth appearing once. The antigens of these receptors remain unknown. The sample consisted of naive CD4+ T cells from blood. The origin of the receptors is a woman in her late teens or twenties with type 1 diabetes.

This clone was counted a few times. The chain joins TRBV18 to TRBJ2-1; D gene uncertain. The length of the CDR3 is 14 residues. The V and J ends lost 3 bases and 7 bases respectively, with 13 bases between them. From germline, CDR1 is KGHSH and CDR2 LQKENI. CDR3 nucleotide sequence: TGTGCCAGCTCACCGACTCTAGGTCCAAATGAGCAGTTCTTC. Translation: CASSPTLGPNEQFF.

The chain employs TRBV5-1 and TRBJ2-1, with 12 positions matching TRBD1. Germline loops: CDR1 SGHRS, CDR2 YFSETQ. V gave up 4 bases and J gave up 7 bases; unmatched junction bases: 6. The CDR3 sequence is 15 residues long. The chain's CDR3 is CASSGGTGGENEQFF. Written as DNA, the CDR3 is TGCGCCAGCAGCGGGGGGACAGGGGGCGAGAATGAGCAGTTCTTC.

This rearrangement joins TRBV6-5 to TRBJ1-2; possibly TRBD1 for D (5 bases). The CDR3 consists of 12 residues. Deletions cut 2 bases from V and 8 bases from J, with 9 bases between. Germline lookup yields CDR1 MNHEY and CDR2 SVGAGI. As DNA, the CDR3 is TGTGCCAGCAGTTACAGGGGAAACGGCTACACCTTC. Its translation is CASSYRGNGYTF.

This chain uses TRBV5-1 with TRBJ2-3; the D is unclear. Germline V gives CDR1 SGHRS, CDR2 YFSETQ. This CDR3 has 15 amino acids. V lost 1 base, J lost 0 bases, and 9 bases lay in between. CDR3 in amino acids: CASSLTAVSTDTQYF. The DNA of the CDR3 is TGCGCCAGCAGCTTGACAGCAGTTAGCACAGATACGCAGTATTTT.

This clone was seen a few times. This chain links TRBV23-1 with TRBJ2-1; 7 bases agree with TRBD1. TRBV23-1 is an ORF, with its function uncertain. V trimming: 3 bases; J trimming: 5 bases; junction bases outside the gene matches: 13. There are 17 residues in the CDR3. The CDR3 region has the DNA TGCGCCAGCAGTCATTTCGGCCGGGACAGCCCAAACAATGAGCAGTTCTTC. It is translated as CASSHFGRDSPNNEQFF.

The V call is TRBV4-1, the J call TRBJ2-7; 8 positions agree with TRBD2. Germline V CDR1 and CDR2: MGHRA, YSYEKL. The CDR3 loop spans 14 amino acids. V shed 1 base, J shed 6 bases, and the junction held 5 bases outside the gene matches. The CDR3 DNA sequence: TGCGCCAGCAGCCAAGGGGGCGGGAGGTTCGAGCAGTACTTC. Protein product: CASSQGGGRFEQYF.

This sequence joins TRBV25-1 and TRBJ1-1; 7 nucleotides agree with TRBD1. The trim removed 4 bases at V and 0 bases at J, leaving 2 bases unmatched. Germline CDR1 and CDR2: MGHDK and SYGVNS. The CDR3 runs 14 residues. CDR3 DNA: TGTGCCAGCAGTGCCCAGGGGGTGAACACTGAAGCTTTCTTT. Translating it yields CASSAQGVNTEAFF.

The rearrangement links TRBV30 to TRBJ2-1, with no clear D. CDR3 length equals 15 residues. Trimming removed 5 bases from V and 0 bases from J, with 14 bases in between. Germline V gene lookup returns CDR1 GTSNPN and CDR2 SVGIG (reference sequence). This chain's CDR3 is CAWARLLSSYNEQFF. The CDR3 region has the DNA TGTGCCTGGGCCCGCCTGCTGAGCTCCTACAATGAGCAGTTCTTC.

This clone has only a few counts. Written as DNA, the CDR3 is TGTGCCAGCTCTTGGGGGGGGACGAACACTGAAGCTTTCTTT. Translation gives CASSWGGTNTEAFF. The gene calls are TRBV25-1 and TRBJ1-1; D might be TRBD1 (5 bases). The germline V gene has CDR1 MGHDK and CDR2 SYGVNS. V lost 8 bases and J 1 base, leaving 14 bases between the germline ends. The length of the CDR3 is 14 residues.

The chain joins TRBV4-3 to TRBJ1-5; maybe TRBD1 (5 bases). Trimming left V 2 bases short and J 14 bases short, with 16 bases between. The length of the CDR3 is 13 residues. Germline loops: CDR1 LGHNA, CDR2 YSLEER. The CDR3 region has the DNA TGCGCCAGCAGCCAAATAGGGTCCAGGGTGGAGCATTTT. Translation gives CASSQIGSRVEHF.

The gene calls are TRBV5-1 and TRBJ2-5; maybe TRBD2 (5 bases). CDR3 size: 13 residues. Germline values: CDR1 SGHRS, CDR2 YFSETQ. The ends were cut back, 2 bases at V and 5 bases at J, with 10 bases in the middle. This CDR3 is CASSLLDLETQYF. CDR3 DNA sequence: TGCGCCAGCAGCTTACTAGATTTGGAGACCCAGTACTTC.

The rearrangement links TRBV25-1 to TRBJ1-1; no clear D gene. The V end lost 3 bases, the J end lost 11 bases, and 10 bases lay between the germline ends. The germline CDR1 and CDR2 sequences are MGHDK and SYGVNS. CDR3 length: 11 residues. The CDR3, as DNA: TGTGCCAGCAGTGAGACTTATCGGGCTTTCTTT. This sequence encodes CASSETYRAFF. Filled out from reference TRBV25-1 and TRBJ1-1, the complete variable domain reads EADIYQTPRYLVIGTGKKITLECSQTMGHDKMYWYQQDPGMELHLIHYSYGVNSTEKGDLSSESTVSRIRTEHFPLTLESARPSHTSQYLCASSETYRAFFGQGTRLTVV.

This chain connects TRBV5-4 to TRBJ2-5; the D gene is possibly TRBD1 (5 bases). The CDR3 loop spans 13 amino acids. CDR1 and CDR2 (germline): SGHNT, YYREEE (reference sequence). V was trimmed by 1 base and J by 3 bases, leaving 7 bases between them. The CDR3 is CASSLRQKETQYF. In DNA form, the CDR3 reads TGTGCCAGCAGCTTGAGACAGAAAGAGACCCAGTACTTC.

This clone was picked up a small number of times. This chain links TRBV5-4 with TRBJ2-7; TRBD2 agrees at 7 bases. Germline CDR1 SGHNT, CDR2 YYREEE (reference sequence). This CDR3 comprises 15 residues. V trimming: 0 bases; J trimming: 3 bases; junction bases outside the gene matches: 6. The CDR3 DNA follows: TGTGCCAGCAGCTTGGCGGGAGGCACCTTCTACGAGCAGTACTTC. It is translated as CASSLAGGTFYEQYF.

This clone was seen only a few times. The chain combines TRBV25-1 with TRBJ2-7, with D maybe TRBD1 (6 bases). The CDR3 totals 13 residues. Looked up from germline, CDR1 is MGHDK and CDR2 is SYGVNS. The V end was cut by 2 bases, the J end by 3 bases, with 8 bases between. The CDR3, as DNA: TGTGCCAGCAGTGAAGGACAGATCTACGAGCAGTACTTC. Amino acid sequence: CASSEGQIYEQYF.

The chain has TRBV28 and TRBJ1-2; 8 bases fit TRBD1. The V segment lost 5 bases and the J segment 5 bases; nucleotides outside the gene matches: 10. Germline V gene lookup returns CDR1 MDHEN and CDR2 SYDVKM. CDR3 length equals 15 residues. The chain's CDR3 is CASSAIDRGTYGYTF. CDR3 sequence (DNA): TGTGCCAGCAGTGCAATAGACAGGGGAACTTATGGCTACACCTTC.

This clone turned up a few times. The chain links TRBV9 to TRBJ1-2; D may be TRBD1 (5 bases). The germline CDR1 and CDR2 sequences are SGDLS and YYNGEE. The V end lost 2 bases, the J end lost 5 bases, and 16 bases lay between the germline ends. The CDR3 loop spans 15 amino acids. The CDR3 is CASSVGGTVTYGYTF. The DNA for the CDR3 is TGTGCCAGCAGCGTCGGGGGGACGGTGACTTATGGCTACACCTTC.

A few counts support this clone. The CDR3 spells CASGLGQGNEKLFF. The CDR3, as DNA: TGTGCTAGTGGTTTAGGACAGGGAAATGAAAAACTGTTTTTT. The V call is TRBV12-5, the J call TRBJ1-4; 8 bases are shared with TRBD1. Germline CDR1 LGHNT, CDR2 FRNRAP. The V segment lost 3 bases and the J segment 5 bases; nucleotides outside the gene matches: 2. The CDR3 length is 14 residues.

Only a few counts were recorded for this clone. The chain employs TRBV5-1 and TRBJ2-7; D gene unclear. Germline CDR1 and CDR2: SGHRS and YFSETQ. The CDR3 covers 15 residues. V lost 1 base to trimming and J lost 1 base, with 12 bases between them. CDR3 in DNA: TGCGCCAGCAGCTTGAGCCCTGAGGCGTCCTACGAGCAGTACTTC. Translation: CASSLSPEASYEQYF. Based on the CDR3 plus reference TRBV5-1 and TRBJ2-7, the full variable domain is KAGVTQTPRYLIKTRGQQVTLSCSPISGHRSVSWYQQTPGQGLQFLFEYFSETQRNKGNFPGRFSGRQFSNSRSEMNVSTLELGDSALYLCASSLSPEASYEQYFGPGTRLTVT.

The V call is TRBV7-9, the J call TRBJ2-1; 8 bases line up with TRBD1. The length of the CDR3 is 15 residues. The germline V gene has CDR1 SEHNR and CDR2 FQNEAQ (reference sequence). Germline trimming cut 4 bases from V and 6 bases from J; bases unmatched to any gene: 8. The CDR3 DNA follows: TGTGCCAGCAGCTACTTTGACAGGGGCCCCAATGAGCAGTTCTTC. It yields the protein CASSYFDRGPNEQFF.

This clone has just a few counts. This rearrangement joins TRBV7-8 to TRBJ1-1; D perhaps matches TRBD1 (5 bases). Germline loops: CDR1 SGHVS, CDR2 FQNEAQ. V was pared by 1 base and J by 1 base, with 13 bases between. The CDR3 has 16 residues. In DNA form, the CDR3 reads TGTGCCAGCAGCTTAGAGGCGTACACAGGGAACACTGAAGCTTTCTTT. Translating gives CASSLEAYTGNTEAFF. Complete variable domain (other parts from reference TRBV7-8 and TRBJ1-1): GAGVSQSPRYKVAKRGQDVALRCDPISGHVSLFWYQQALGQGPEFLTYFQNEAQLDKSGLPSDRFFAERPEGSVSTLKIQRTQQEDSAVYLCASSLEAYTGNTEAFFGQGTRLTVV.

This clone was seen more than once but under ten times. The chain is built from TRBV18 and TRBJ1-5, with a tentative D call TRBD1 (5 bases). Trimming stripped 3 bases from V and 5 bases from J, with 8 bases between. Looked up from germline, CDR1 is KGHSH and CDR2 is LQKENI. The CDR3 consists of 13 residues. DNA for the CDR3: TGTGCCAGCTCACCCGACAGTCATCAGCCCCAGCATTTT. It codes for CASSPDSHQPQHF.

There are a few counts of this clone. The chain joins TRBV27 to TRBJ1-5; D possibly corresponds to TRBD1 (6 bases). The CDR3 totals 15 residues. The germline V gene encodes CDR1 MNHEY and CDR2 SMNVEV (reference sequence). Trimming removed 5 bases at V and 4 bases at J, with 15 bases between. The CDR3 nucleotides read TGTGCCAGCAGTGCCGTGACAGGTGTAAATCAGCCCCAGCATTTT. This gives the protein CASSAVTGVNQPQHF.

This clone came up a few times. The V call is TRBV18, the J call TRBJ2-7; 7 bases match TRBD1. The V gene's germline CDR1 is KGHSH and CDR2 LQKENI. The junction had 21 bases not matched to a gene; V was cut back by 4 bases and J by 3 bases. The CDR3 has 19 residues. As DNA, the CDR3 is TGTGCCAGCTCACGCATCCCCCTCGGTTCCGGGACAGTCTTCTACGAGCAGTACTTC. Translated, it gives CASSRIPLGSGTVFYEQYF.

This clone has only a few counts. The chain couples TRBV7-2 to TRBJ2-1; no firm D call. The germline gives CDR1 SGHTA, CDR2 FQGNSA. Trimming left V 4 bases short and J 9 bases short, with 19 bases between. The CDR3 is 15 residues long. CDR3 nucleotide sequence: TGTGCCAGCAGCTCCGTAGGATCCGCGTCGGGTGAGCAGTTCTTC. Protein sequence: CASSSVGSASGEQFF.